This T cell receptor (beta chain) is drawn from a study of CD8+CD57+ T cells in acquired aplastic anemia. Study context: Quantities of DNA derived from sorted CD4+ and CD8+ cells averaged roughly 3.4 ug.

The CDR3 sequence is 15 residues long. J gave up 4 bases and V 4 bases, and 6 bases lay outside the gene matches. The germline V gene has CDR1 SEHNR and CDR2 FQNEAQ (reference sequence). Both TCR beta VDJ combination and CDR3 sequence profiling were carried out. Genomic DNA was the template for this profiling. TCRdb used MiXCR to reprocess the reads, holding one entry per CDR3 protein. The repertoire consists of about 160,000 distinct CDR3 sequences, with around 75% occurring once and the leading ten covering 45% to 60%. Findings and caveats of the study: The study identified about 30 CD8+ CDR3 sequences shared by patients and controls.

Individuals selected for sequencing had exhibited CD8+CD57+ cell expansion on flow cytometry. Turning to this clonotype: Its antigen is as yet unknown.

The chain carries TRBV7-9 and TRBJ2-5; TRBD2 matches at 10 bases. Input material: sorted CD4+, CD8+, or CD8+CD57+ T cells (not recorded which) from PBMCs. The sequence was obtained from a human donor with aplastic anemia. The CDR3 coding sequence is TGTGCCAGCAGCTCCTCTAGCGGGAGTGGAGAGACCCAGTACTTC. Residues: CASSSSSGSGETQYF.